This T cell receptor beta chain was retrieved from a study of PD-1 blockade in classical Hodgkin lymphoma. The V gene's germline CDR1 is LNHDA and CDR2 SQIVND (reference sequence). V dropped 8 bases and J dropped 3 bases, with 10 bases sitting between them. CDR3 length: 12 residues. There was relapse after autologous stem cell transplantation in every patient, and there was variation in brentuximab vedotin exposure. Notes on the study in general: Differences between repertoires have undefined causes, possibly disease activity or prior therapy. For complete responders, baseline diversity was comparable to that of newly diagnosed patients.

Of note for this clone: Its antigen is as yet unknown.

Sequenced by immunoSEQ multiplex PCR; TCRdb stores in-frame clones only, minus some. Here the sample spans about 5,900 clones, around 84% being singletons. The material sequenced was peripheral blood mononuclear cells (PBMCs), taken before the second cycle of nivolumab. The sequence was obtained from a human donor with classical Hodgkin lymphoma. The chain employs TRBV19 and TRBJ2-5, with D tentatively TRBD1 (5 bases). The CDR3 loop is CASRRGEETQYF. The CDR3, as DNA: TGTGCCAGTCGAAGGGGCGAAGAGACCCAGTACTTC. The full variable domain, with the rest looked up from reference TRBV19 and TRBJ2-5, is DGGITQSPKYLFRKEGQNVTLSCEQNLNHDAMYWYRQDPGQGLRLIYYSQIVNDFQKGDIAEGYSVSREKKESFPLTVTSAQKNPTAFYLCASRRGEETQYFGPGTRLLVL.